This T cell receptor (beta chain) was documented in a study of response to subunit inactivated influenza vaccine. The CDR3 covers 15 residues. Germline CDR1 MGHRA, CDR2 YSYEKL. The ends lost 6 bases at V and 7 bases at J; junction bases unmatched: 7. Study findings and constraints: The authors suggested that every seasonal influenza vaccination recruits few new T cells.

A remark on this clonotype: Its antigen is still unknown.

Each CDR3 protein is one row after TCRdb ran MiXCR on the RT-PCR reads. In the table there are some 640,000 distinct CDR3 sequences, approximately 15% of which are singletons. The receptor's source is a man aged 50 or older who received an inactivated influenza vaccine. The gene calls are TRBV4-1 and TRBJ1-6, with 9 bases lining up with TRBD1. The source material was PBMCs from blood, sampled 14 to 15 days before vaccination. CDR3 amino acids: CASSRFTGGNSPLHF. The CDR3 DNA follows: TGCGCCAGCAGTCGTTTTACAGGGGGCAATTCACCCCTCCACTTT.